This T cell receptor (beta chain) comes out of a study of cytomegalovirus exposure and HLA in healthy donors. Findings and caveats of the study: A later analysis found that most CMV-associated TCR beta chains appeared HLA-restricted. Sequencing likely caused a cluster of highly shared sequence variants. Versus the approximately 720-donor mean, an Asian-associated ancestry cluster reportedly showed fewer N-insertions in a later analysis.

Researchers ran the PCR with 60 Vbeta and 13 Jbeta primers. Method: immunoSEQ multiplex PCR; TCRdb's copy keeps in-frame clones and lacks some. The sample has about 150,000 clones, 75% seen once. Germline V gene lookup returns CDR1 MGHRA and CDR2 YSYEKL. The CDR3 loop spans 17 amino acids. About this clone itself: Antigen unknown.

The specimen sequenced was PBMCs. This TCR derives from a man aged 18 to 30 in good health and CMV-seropositive. The chain couples TRBV4-1 to TRBJ2-5; possible D gene TRBD1, 6 bases. Near its end, the DNA agrees better with TRBJ2-7, so the J call may be wrong. The CDR3 loop reads CASSQDQILDSSYEQYF. CDR3 nucleotides: TGCGCCAGCAGCCAAGATCAAATCTTGGACAGCTCCTACGAGCAGTACTTC.